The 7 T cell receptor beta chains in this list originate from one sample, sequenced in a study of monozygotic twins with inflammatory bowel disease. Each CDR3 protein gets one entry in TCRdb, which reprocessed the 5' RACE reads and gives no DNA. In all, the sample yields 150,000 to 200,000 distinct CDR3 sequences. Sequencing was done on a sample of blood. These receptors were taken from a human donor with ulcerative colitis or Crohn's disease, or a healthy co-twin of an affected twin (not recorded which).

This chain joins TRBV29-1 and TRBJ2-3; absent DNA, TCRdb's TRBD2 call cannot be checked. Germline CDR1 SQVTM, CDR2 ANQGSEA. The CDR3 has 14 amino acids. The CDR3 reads CSAGLAGTTDTQYF.

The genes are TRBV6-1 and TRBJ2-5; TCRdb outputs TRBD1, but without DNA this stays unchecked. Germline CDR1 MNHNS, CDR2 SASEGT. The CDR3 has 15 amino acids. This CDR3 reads CASSSLQGGQETQYF.

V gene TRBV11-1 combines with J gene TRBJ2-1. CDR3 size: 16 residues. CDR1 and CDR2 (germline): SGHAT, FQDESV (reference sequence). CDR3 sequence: CASSHINHLSYNEQFF.

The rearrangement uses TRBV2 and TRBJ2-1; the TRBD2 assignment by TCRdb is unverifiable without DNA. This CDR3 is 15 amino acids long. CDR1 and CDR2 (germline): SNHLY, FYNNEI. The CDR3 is CASRGLASRKNEQFF. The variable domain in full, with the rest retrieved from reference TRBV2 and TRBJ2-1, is EPEVTQTPSHQVTQMGQEVILRCVPISNHLYFYWYRQILGQKVEFLVSFYNNEISEKSEIFDDQFSVERPDGSNFTLKIRSTKLEDSAMYFCASRGLASRKNEQFFGPGTRLTVL.

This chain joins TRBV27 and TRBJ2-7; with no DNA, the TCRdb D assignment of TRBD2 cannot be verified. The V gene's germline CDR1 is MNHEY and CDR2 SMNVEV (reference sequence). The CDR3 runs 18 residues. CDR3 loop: CASSFGSRVGLGYYEQYF.

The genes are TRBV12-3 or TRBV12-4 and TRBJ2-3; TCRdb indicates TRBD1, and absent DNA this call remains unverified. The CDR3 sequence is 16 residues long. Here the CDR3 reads CASAPLGGNRGDTQYF.

The CDR3 sequence is CASSFAGSSSDLTGNEQFF. This chain connects TRBV11-1 to TRBJ2-1; TCRdb's D call, TRBD2, is unchecked because there is no DNA. The germline CDR1 and CDR2 sequences are SGHAT and FQDESV (reference sequence). This CDR3 has 19 amino acids.